The sequence of this T cell receptor (beta chain) was determined in a study of cytomegalovirus exposure and HLA in healthy donors. Notes on this clone: Its antigen is undetermined.

This CDR3 has 14 amino acids. Per the germline V gene, CDR1 is SGHAT and CDR2 is FQNNGV. The V end was cut by 5 bases, the J end by 2 bases, with 13 bases between. Whole-study results and caveats: Under in vitro conditions, three CMV-associated chains were confirmed as specific for CMV antigens. The authors enumerated some 160 TCR beta chains as linked to cytomegalovirus. Many donors carried some public TCRs, although rarity characterized most TCR sequences.

Only in-frame clones appear in the TCRdb table, and some are missing; sequencing was by immunoSEQ multiplex PCR. The repertoire holds tens of thousands of clones, with approximately 93% as singletons. The study drew the donors from its approximately 110-subject validation cohort, separate from the approximately 700-subject first cohort. Sequencing input: PBMCs. The receptor was derived from a man aged 18 to 35 in good health and CMV-seronegative. J is TRBJ2-7 and V is TRBV11-2, with D perhaps TRBD1 (7 bases). The CDR3 spells CASSPRRGPYEQYF. CDR3 DNA sequence: TGTGCCAGCAGCCCTCGGAGGGGGCCCTACGAGCAGTACTTC.